This TCR beta chain was recovered during a study of beta chain features in type 1 diabetes. The germline CDR1 and CDR2 sequences are ENHRY and SYGVKD. The CDR3 has 13 residues. Between the trimmed V and J ends, which lost 3 bases and 10 bases, there was a span of 13 bases. Reverse transcribing all isolated RNA meant expressed TCRB transcripts were sequenced. Generated by immunoSEQ multiplex PCR, the TCRdb table keeps only in-frame clones and is missing some. The sample carries about 330,000 clones, approximately 11% recorded once. The V call is TRBV10-3, the J call TRBJ2-1; TRBD2 is a possible D gene (5 bases). This TCR derives from a woman aged 25 to 39 in good health. Sequenced sample: naive CD4+ T cells from blood. CDR3 sequence (DNA): TGTGCCATCAGTGACTACCAGAGGGAGGAGCAGTTCTTC. It codes for CAISDYQREEQFF.